This T cell receptor (beta chain) was observed in a study of identical twins. With 3 bases removed from V and 2 bases from J, the gap between germline ends came to 5 bases. Germline V CDR1 and CDR2: SGDLS, YYNGEE. The CDR3 contains 12 residues. This clonotype has at least ten counts. TCRdb used MiXCR to reprocess the 5' RACE reads, holding one entry per CDR3 protein. The table includes some 630,000 distinct CDR3 sequences, around 7.5% detected once. The same data also contributed to another study, on yellow fever vaccine responses in identical twins.

The clonotype was recovered from a woman younger than 30 in good health. This chain connects TRBV9 to TRBJ2-5; D remains ambiguous. The sequenced material came from PBMCs. The CDR3, as DNA: TGTGCCAGCAGCGCCCAACAAGAGACCCAGTACTTC. This sequence encodes CASSAQQETQYF.